The 26 T cell receptor beta chains below come from one sample, sequenced in a study of CD8 T cells in ankylosing spondylitis. TCRdb fed the 5' RACE reads into MiXCR, producing one record per CDR3 protein. The sample consists of under 300,000 distinct CDR3 sequences, around 11% of them appearing once. Specimen: blood, either unsorted or a sorted T cell fraction (not recorded which). These receptors all come from a male donor with ankylosing spondylitis or in good health (not recorded which).

This clonotype was counted many times. This chain uses TRBV15 with TRBJ1-5; tentatively, D is TRBD1 (5 bases). V was trimmed by 1 base and J by 3 bases, leaving 7 bases between them. The CDR3 loop spans 14 amino acids. Germline CDR1 LNHNV, CDR2 YYDKDF (reference sequence). CDR3: CATSRADNNQPQHF. CDR3 bases: TGTGCCACCAGCAGAGCGGACAACAATCAGCCCCAGCATTTT.

At least ten counts were recorded for this clonotype. J is TRBJ2-7 and V is TRBV5-1; 9 positions agree with TRBD2. V shed 3 bases and J 0 bases; nucleotides not matched to a gene: 13. Germline CDR1 and CDR2: SGHRS and YFSETQ. The length of the CDR3 is 18 residues. CDR3 residues: CASSSDRPGLARSYEQYF. CDR3 coding DNA: TGCGCCAGCAGCTCCGATCGTCCGGGACTAGCTCGCTCCTACGAGCAGTACTTC.

This clonotype was detected a few times. The chain joins TRBV18 to TRBJ1-1; D unclear. Deletions cut 3 bases from V and 1 base from J, with 9 bases between. This CDR3 has 14 residues. Per the germline V gene, CDR1 is KGHSH and CDR2 is LQKENI. CDR3 in DNA: TGTGCCAGCTCACCGAGAACACCGAACACTGAAGCTTTCTTT. It is translated as CASSPRTPNTEAFF.

This clonotype was observed many times. J is TRBJ2-7 and V is TRBV5-1; unclear D gene. This CDR3 is 15 amino acids long. The germline CDR1 and CDR2 sequences are SGHRS and YFSETQ. Trimming stripped 0 bases from V and 3 bases from J, with 13 bases between. The CDR3 coding sequence is TGCGCCAGCAGCTTGGCCGCGGCCCAGGACTACGAGCAGTACTTC. It translates to CASSLAAAQDYEQYF.

This clonotype was recorded at least ten times. The chain carries TRBV20-1 and TRBJ1-5; D is unclear. CDR3 length: 13 amino acids. Germline lookup yields CDR1 DFQATT and CDR2 SNEGSKA (reference sequence). V was cut by 6 bases and J by 8 bases, with 17 bases left in between. Written as DNA, the CDR3 is TGCAGTGCGAGACCCAGGATGGGAGAGCCCCAGCATTTT. Its protein is CSARPRMGEPQHF.

This clonotype has ten or more counts. The J gene is TRBJ2-1, the V gene TRBV20-1; 16 bases are a match to TRBD2. CDR1 and CDR2 (germline): DFQATT, SNEGSKA (reference sequence). The CDR3 extends over 18 amino acids. V lost 5 bases to trimming and J lost 0 bases; unmatched junction nucleotides: 7. The CDR3: CSALGLAGGSSSYNEQFF. Here the CDR3 DNA reads TGCAGTGCTTTGGGACTAGCGGGAGGGTCGAGCTCCTACAATGAGCAGTTCTTC.

V usage is TRBV7-2 and J usage is TRBJ2-2, with D perhaps matching TRBD2 (6 bases). V was pared by 0 bases and J by 5 bases, with 13 bases between. The CDR3 consists of 16 residues. CDR1 is SGHTA and CDR2 is FQGNSA in the germline V gene. The CDR3, as DNA: TGTGCCAGCAGCTTAGCCGGGACTCGAAGAACCGGGGAGCTGTTTTTT. Its protein is CASSLAGTRRTGELFF.

There are a few counts of this clonotype. The chain employs TRBV20-1 and TRBJ1-4, with 7 bases identical to TRBD1. Germline V gene sequence: CDR1 DFQATT, CDR2 SNEGSKA (reference sequence). The CDR3 spans 15 residues. V was pared by 6 bases and J by 0 bases, with 7 bases of the junction left unmatched. CDR3 loop: CSANGTAPTNEKLFF. CDR3 coding DNA: TGCAGTGCCAACGGGACAGCTCCAACTAATGAAAAACTGTTTTTT.

This clonotype was seen at least ten times. This chain connects TRBV4-1 to TRBJ2-4; 8 bases are shared with TRBD2. Germline CDR1 and CDR2: MGHRA and YSYEKL. The CDR3 covers 19 residues. The J segment lost 0 bases and the V segment lost 0 bases, leaving 10 bases of the junction unmatched. The CDR3 bases are TGCGCCAGCAGCCAAGAAGGCGGGGGGACCTACCTAGCCAAAAACATTCAGTACTTC. The encoded protein is CASSQEGGGTYLAKNIQYF.

This clonotype was observed at least ten times. This sequence joins TRBV12-3 or TRBV12-4 and TRBJ2-4; maybe TRBD2 (6 bases). The V end was cut by 6 bases, the J end by 9 bases, with 15 bases between. The CDR3 sequence is 13 residues long. The CDR3 DNA reads as TGTGCCAGCAGGCCGGGACTTTTTGGCATTCAGTACTTC. It encodes CASRPGLFGIQYF.

This clonotype was seen a handful of times. V usage is TRBV20-1 and J usage is TRBJ2-5; D is perhaps TRBD1 (5 bases). The germline gives CDR1 DFQATT, CDR2 SNEGSKA (reference sequence). CDR3 length equals 13 residues. Here the CDR3 DNA reads TGCAGAGCCTTAGGGGAATCATTAGAGACCCAGTACTTC. Translation gives CRALGESLETQYF.

This clonotype was picked up many times. V and J are TRBV6-1 and TRBJ1-2; a weak D match, TRBD1 (5 bases). The germline gives CDR1 MNHNS, CDR2 SASEGT. CDR3 length: 14 residues. Deletions cut 4 bases from V and 4 bases from J, with 13 bases between. The CDR3 protein is CASSARQRSYGYTF. DNA for the CDR3: TGTGCCAGCAGTGCTCGACAGCGCTCCTATGGCTACACCTTC.

This clonotype appeared a few times. The gene calls are TRBV14 and TRBJ1-1; D remains unclear. CDR3 length: 16 residues. Germline loops: CDR1 SGHDN, CDR2 FVKESK. V lost 2 bases, J lost 4 bases, and 17 bases lay in between. CDR3 nucleotide sequence: TGTGCCAGCAGCCAAAATATATTAGCTGGGTTCACTGAAGCTTTCTTT. Residues: CASSQNILAGFTEAFF.

This clonotype was seen repeatedly, ten times or more. The chain uses TRBV7-3 and TRBJ1-1, with 8 nucleotides matching TRBD1. Trimming cost V 5 bases and J 1 base; bases outside gene matches: 3. CDR1 is SGHTA, CDR2 FQGTGA, per germline. CDR3 size: 14 residues. The chain's CDR3 is CASSRTGGNTEAFF. CDR3 sequence (DNA): TGTGCCAGCAGCCGAACAGGGGGGAACACTGAAGCTTTCTTT.

There are many counts of this clonotype. The V gene is TRBV20-1, the J gene TRBJ1-4, with 9 bases that match TRBD1. V was clipped by 5 bases and J by 6 bases; unmatched bases: 7. There are 14 residues in the CDR3. Germline V gene lookup returns CDR1 DFQATT and CDR2 SNEGSKA (reference sequence). This CDR3 reads CSAASGQGDEKLFF. In DNA, the CDR3 is TGCAGTGCTGCATCGGGACAGGGAGATGAAAAACTGTTTTTT.

In this sample, this clonotype turned up many times. The V gene is TRBV5-1, the J gene TRBJ2-3, with 7 bases identical to TRBD1. The length of the CDR3 is 15 residues. Losses at the gene ends were 4 bases for V and 0 bases for J; bases not matched to a gene: 5. The germline gives CDR1 SGHRS, CDR2 YFSETQ. This chain's CDR3 is CASSRRDSSTDTQYF. In nucleotides, the CDR3 is TGCGCCAGCAGCCGCCGGGACAGCAGCACAGATACGCAGTATTTT.

In its sample, this clonotype was seen many times. This chain links TRBV5-1 with TRBJ2-1; D ambiguous. The CDR3 is 14 amino acids. Trimming took off 4 bases at V and 8 bases at J, with 16 bases between the two ends. Germline V gene sequence: CDR1 SGHRS, CDR2 YFSETQ. CDR3 coding DNA: TGCGCCAGCAGCGCTGCTTTTGTTTTGGATGAGCAGTTCTTC. It specifies CASSAAFVLDEQFF.

This clonotype came up a few times. The V and J genes are TRBV20-1 and TRBJ1-4; D possibly corresponds to TRBD1 (5 bases). The V end was cut by 2 bases, the J end by 3 bases, with 16 bases between. The germline V gene encodes CDR1 DFQATT and CDR2 SNEGSKA (reference sequence). CDR3 size: 16 residues. CDR3 bases: TGCAGTGCTAGACCGGGACCGTTGAGACCTAATGAAAAACTGTTTTTT. Amino acids: CSARPGPLRPNEKLFF.

This clonotype has a handful of counts. The chain recombines TRBV7-2 with TRBJ2-7; D remains ambiguous. With 1 base removed from V and 4 bases from J, the gap between germline ends came to 11 bases. The germline gives CDR1 SGHTA, CDR2 FQGNSA. There are 14 residues in the CDR3. Here the CDR3 reads CASSLVFGIYEQYF. As DNA, the CDR3 is TGTGCCAGCAGCTTAGTTTTTGGGATATACGAGCAGTACTTC.

V usage is TRBV12-3 or TRBV12-4 and J usage is TRBJ2-7, with 10 bases that match TRBD2. The ends lost 1 base at V and 6 bases at J; junction bases unmatched: 12. The CDR3 length is 17 residues. Here the CDR3 DNA reads TGTGCCAGCAGTTTAGATAGCGGGGGGCCAAAAACAATCGAGCAGTACTTC. Translation: CASSLDSGGPKTIEQYF.

This clonotype was counted many times. The chain has TRBV6-6 and TRBJ1-2, with a possible D match to TRBD1 (5 bases). The V end lost 0 bases, the J end lost 3 bases, and 5 bases lay between the germline ends. The CDR3 consists of 13 residues. The germline V gene encodes CDR1 MNHNY and CDR2 SVGAGI (reference sequence). CDR3 sequence: CASSYSTDYGYTF. The CDR3 nucleotides read TGTGCCAGCAGTTACTCGACAGACTATGGCTACACCTTC.

This clonotype showed up many times. The rearrangement links TRBV7-2 to TRBJ2-3; 7 nucleotides line up with TRBD2. Per germline, CDR1 SGHTA and CDR2 FQGNSA. Trimming removed 1 base from V and 6 bases from J; junction bases left unmatched: 7. CDR3 length equals 15 residues. Here the CDR3 reads CASSLVSGEDDTQYF. In DNA form, the CDR3 reads TGTGCCAGCAGCTTAGTGAGCGGGGAAGATGATACGCAGTATTTT.

Worth noting for this clonotype: A read error may be the cause here, since a much bigger clone is one base away. The gene calls are TRBV9 and TRBJ2-2, with 8 bases matching TRBD2. Germline CDR1 is SGDLS and CDR2 is YYNGEE. V was pared by 6 bases and J by 5 bases, with 9 bases of the junction left unmatched. This CDR3 region has 15 residues. CDR3 sequence: CASNPSGGGTGELFF. DNA for the CDR3: TGTGCCAGCAACCCAAGCGGGGGAGGGACCGGGGAGCTGTTTTTT. Variable domain in full (rest from reference TRBV9 and TRBJ2-2): DSGVTQTPKHLITATGQRVTLRCSPRSGDLSVYWYQQSLDQGLQFLIQYYNGEERAKGNILERFSAQQFPDLHSELNLSSLELGDSALYFCASNPSGGGTGELFFGEGSRLTVL.

J is TRBJ1-1 and V is TRBV5-1; D not certain. The CDR3 is made up of 15 amino acids. Germline lookup yields CDR1 SGHRS and CDR2 YFSETQ. V lost 0 bases and J lost 3, with 12 bases in between. CDR3 loop: CASSLVTLGDTEAFF. CDR3 in DNA: TGCGCCAGCAGCTTGGTTACTTTGGGAGACACTGAAGCTTTCTTT.

This clonotype was detected a few times. The V gene is TRBV6-1, the J gene TRBJ1-6, with a weak D call TRBD1 (5 bases). The CDR3 extends over 13 amino acids. Trimming left V 3 bases short and J 5 bases short, with 5 bases between. Germline CDR1 is MNHNS and CDR2 is SASEGT. This CDR3 is CASSDRDNSPLHF. CDR3 coding DNA: TGTGCCAGCAGTGACAGGGATAATTCACCCCTCCACTTT.

The table lists this clonotype with many counts. The V and J genes are TRBV3-1 and TRBJ2-1, with D perhaps TRBD1 (5 bases). The CDR3 extends over 15 amino acids. V lost 4 bases to trimming and J lost 7 bases, with 17 bases between them. The germline V gene has CDR1 LGHDT and CDR2 YNNKEL (reference sequence). In DNA, the CDR3 is TGTGCCAGCAGCCTCAGGGTTCTAACCAGGAATGAGCAGTTCTTC. Translated, it gives CASSLRVLTRNEQFF.